This paragraph reports one T cell receptor (beta chain). The authors distributed each subset's genomic DNA evenly over several immunoSEQ plates. The method was immunoSEQ multiplex PCR; TCRdb's version includes in-frame clones alone and lacks a portion of them. The sample has some 2,500,000 clones, roughly 90% seen once; the top ten hold 0.3% to 0.45%. This entry is derived from a study of shared clonotypes between healthy human individuals. At the level of the study: For every donor, three CD4 naive, three CD4 memory, two CD8 naive and one CD8 memory plates were used.

The donors were adults (healthy and HIV-negative) with no recent acute infections or vaccinations. Trimming removed 5 bases at V and 4 bases at J, with 17 bases between. Germline loops: CDR1 SGHTA, CDR2 FQGNSA. This CDR3 is built from 15 residues. The source of this sequence is a man aged 18 to 30 in good health. Some clones in this sample may be carry-over from other donors' samples. The chain carries TRBV7-2 and TRBJ1-1; D might be TRBD1 (5 bases). Sequencing input: naive CD4+ T cells from PBMCs. Subset defined: CD45RA+ positively selected. In DNA form, the CDR3 reads TGTGCCAGCAGCCTAACAAGGGGTTCTAGCACTGAAGCTTTCTTT. Its protein product is CASSLTRGSSTEAFF.